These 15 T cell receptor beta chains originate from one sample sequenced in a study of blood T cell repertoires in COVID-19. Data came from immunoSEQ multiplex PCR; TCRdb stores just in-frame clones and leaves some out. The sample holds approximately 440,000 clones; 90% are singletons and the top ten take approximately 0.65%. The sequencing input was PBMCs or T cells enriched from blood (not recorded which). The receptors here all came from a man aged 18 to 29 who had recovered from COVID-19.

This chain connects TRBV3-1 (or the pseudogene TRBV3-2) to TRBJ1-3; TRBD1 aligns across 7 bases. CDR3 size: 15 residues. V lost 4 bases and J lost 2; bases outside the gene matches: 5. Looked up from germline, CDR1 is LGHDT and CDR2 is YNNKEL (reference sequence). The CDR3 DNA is TGTGCCAGCAGCCGAACAGGGGCGGCTGGAAACACCATATATTTT. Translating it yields CASSRTGAAGNTIYF.

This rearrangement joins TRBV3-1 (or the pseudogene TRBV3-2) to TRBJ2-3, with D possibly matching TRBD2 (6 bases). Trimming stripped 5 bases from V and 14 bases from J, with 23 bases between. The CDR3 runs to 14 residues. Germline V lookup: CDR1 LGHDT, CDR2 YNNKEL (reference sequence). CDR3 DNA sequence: TGTGCCAGCAGCGCTTCCGAGGGGAGCTCAGCGGGGTATTTT. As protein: CASSASEGSSAGYF.

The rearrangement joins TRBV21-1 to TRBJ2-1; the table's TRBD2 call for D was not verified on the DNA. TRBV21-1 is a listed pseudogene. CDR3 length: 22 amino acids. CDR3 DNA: TGTGCCAGCAGCCTGGCACCCGGGACTAGCGGGGTACCGGTTAACTTGAGTAATGAGCAGTTCTTC. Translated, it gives CASSLAPGTSGVPVNLSNEQFF.

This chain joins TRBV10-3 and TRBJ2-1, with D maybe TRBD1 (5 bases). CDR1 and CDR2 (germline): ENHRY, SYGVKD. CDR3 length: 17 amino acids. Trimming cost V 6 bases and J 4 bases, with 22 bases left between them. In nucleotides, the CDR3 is TGTGCCATCAGGCAAGTTTCAGGGCCCAATAAGTACAATGAGCAGTTCTTC. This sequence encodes CAIRQVSGPNKYNEQFF.

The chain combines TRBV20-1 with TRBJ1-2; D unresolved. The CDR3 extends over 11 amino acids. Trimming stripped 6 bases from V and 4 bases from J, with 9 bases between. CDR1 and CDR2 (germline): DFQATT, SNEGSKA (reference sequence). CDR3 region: CSAPGGYGYTF. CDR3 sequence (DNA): TGCAGTGCCCCCGGCGGCTATGGCTACACCTTC.

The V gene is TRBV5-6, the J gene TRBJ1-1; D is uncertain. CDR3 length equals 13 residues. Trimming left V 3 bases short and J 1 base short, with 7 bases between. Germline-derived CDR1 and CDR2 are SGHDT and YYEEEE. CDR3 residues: CASSSIGNTEAFF. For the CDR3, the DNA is TGTGCCAGCAGCTCTATTGGGAACACTGAAGCTTTCTTT. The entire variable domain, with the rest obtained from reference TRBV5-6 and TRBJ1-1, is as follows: DAGVTQSPTHLIKTRGQQVTLRCSPKSGHDTVSWYQQALGQGPQFIFQYYEEEERQRGNFPDRFSGHQFPNYSSELNVNALLLGDSALYLCASSSIGNTEAFFGQGTRLTVV.

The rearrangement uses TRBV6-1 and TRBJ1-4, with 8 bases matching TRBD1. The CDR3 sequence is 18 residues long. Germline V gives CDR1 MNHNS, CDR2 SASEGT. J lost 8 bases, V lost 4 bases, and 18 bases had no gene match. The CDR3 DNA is TGTGCCAGCAGTGGGGACCAGGGGGCAAGAAGCTTCCGCGAAAAACTGTTTTTT. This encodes CASSGDQGARSFREKLFF.

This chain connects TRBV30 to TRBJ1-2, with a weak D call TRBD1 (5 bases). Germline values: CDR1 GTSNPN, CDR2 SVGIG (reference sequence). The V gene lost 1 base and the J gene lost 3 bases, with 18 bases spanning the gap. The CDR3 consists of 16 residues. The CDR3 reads CAWSAGHLGQDYGYTF. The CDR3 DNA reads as TGTGCCTGGAGTGCCGGACATCTTGGACAAGACTATGGCTACACCTTC.

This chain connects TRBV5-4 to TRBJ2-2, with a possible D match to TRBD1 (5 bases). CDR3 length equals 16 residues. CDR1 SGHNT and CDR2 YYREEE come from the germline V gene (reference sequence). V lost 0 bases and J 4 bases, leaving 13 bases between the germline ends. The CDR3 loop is CASSLGQGIVTGELFF. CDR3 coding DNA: TGTGCCAGCAGCTTGGGGCAGGGAATCGTCACCGGGGAGCTGTTTTTT. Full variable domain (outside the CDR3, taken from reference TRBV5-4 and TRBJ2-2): ETGVTQSPTHLIKTRGQQVTLRCSSQSGHNTVSWYQQALGQGPQFIFQYYREEENGRGNFPPRFSGLQFPNYSSELNVNALELDDSALYLCASSLGQGIVTGELFFGEGSRLTVL.

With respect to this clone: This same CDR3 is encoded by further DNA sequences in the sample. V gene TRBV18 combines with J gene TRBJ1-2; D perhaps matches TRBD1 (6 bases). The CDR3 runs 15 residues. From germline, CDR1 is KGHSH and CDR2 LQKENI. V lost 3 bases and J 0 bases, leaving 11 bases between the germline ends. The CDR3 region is CASSPNRESNYGYTF. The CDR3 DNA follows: TGTGCCAGCTCACCGAACAGGGAATCTAACTATGGCTACACCTTC.

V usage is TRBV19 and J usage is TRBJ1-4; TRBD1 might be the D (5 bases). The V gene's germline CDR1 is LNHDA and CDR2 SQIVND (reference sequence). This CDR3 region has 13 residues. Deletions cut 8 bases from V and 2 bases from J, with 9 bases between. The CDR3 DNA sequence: TGTGCCAGTCGACGACAGACTAATGAAAAACTGTTTTTT. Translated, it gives CASRRQTNEKLFF. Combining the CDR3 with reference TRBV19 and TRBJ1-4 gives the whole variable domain DGGITQSPKYLFRKEGQNVTLSCEQNLNHDAMYWYRQDPGQGLRLIYYSQIVNDFQKGDIAEGYSVSREKKESFPLTVTSAQKNPTAFYLCASRRQTNEKLFFGSGTQLSVL.

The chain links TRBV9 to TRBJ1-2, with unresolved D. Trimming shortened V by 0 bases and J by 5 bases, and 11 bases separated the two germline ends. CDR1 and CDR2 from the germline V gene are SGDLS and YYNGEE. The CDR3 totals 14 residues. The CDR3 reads CASSVDQVRYGYTF. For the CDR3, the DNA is TGTGCCAGCAGCGTAGATCAGGTTAGGTATGGCTACACCTTC.

Here the CDR3 reads CAPGEGSGGGSSYEQYF. CDR3 nucleotides: TGTGCCCCTGGGGAGGGGTCAGGCGGGGGCAGCTCCTACGAGCAGTACTTC. The chain couples TRBV5-6 to TRBJ2-7; a possible D gene is TRBD2 (7 bases). Germline loops: CDR1 SGHDT, CDR2 YYEEEE. V lost 10 bases to trimming and J lost 0 bases, with 26 bases between them. The CDR3 totals 17 residues.

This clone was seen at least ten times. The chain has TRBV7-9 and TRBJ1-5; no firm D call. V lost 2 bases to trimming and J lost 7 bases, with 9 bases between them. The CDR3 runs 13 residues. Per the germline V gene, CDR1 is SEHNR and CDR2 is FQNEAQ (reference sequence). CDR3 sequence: CASSLLAGQPQHF. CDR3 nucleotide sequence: TGTGCCAGCAGCTTACTGGCAGGACAGCCCCAGCATTTT.

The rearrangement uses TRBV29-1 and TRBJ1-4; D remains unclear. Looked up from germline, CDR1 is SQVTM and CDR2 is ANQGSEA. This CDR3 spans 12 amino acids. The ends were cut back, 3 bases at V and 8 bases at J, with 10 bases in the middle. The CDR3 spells CSVEGRGEKLFF. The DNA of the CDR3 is TGCAGCGTTGAGGGGAGAGGGGAAAAACTGTTTTTT.